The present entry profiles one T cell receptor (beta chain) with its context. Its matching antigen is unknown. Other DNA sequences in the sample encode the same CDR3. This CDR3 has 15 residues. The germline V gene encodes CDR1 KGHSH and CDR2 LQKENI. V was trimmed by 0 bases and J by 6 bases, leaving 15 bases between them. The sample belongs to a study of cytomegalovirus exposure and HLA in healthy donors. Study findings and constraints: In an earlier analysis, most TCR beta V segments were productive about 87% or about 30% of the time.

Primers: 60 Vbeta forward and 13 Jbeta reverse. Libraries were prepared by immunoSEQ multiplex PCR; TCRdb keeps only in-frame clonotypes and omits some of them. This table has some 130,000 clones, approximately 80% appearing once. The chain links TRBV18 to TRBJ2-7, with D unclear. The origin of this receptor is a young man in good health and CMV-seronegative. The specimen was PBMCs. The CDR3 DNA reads TGTGCCAGCTCACCACCGACTGGCGCCACGGGCGAGCAGTACTTC. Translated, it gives CASSPPTGATGEQYF.